The 5 T cell receptor beta chains below were found in one sample sequenced in a study of PD-L1 blockade in urothelial cancer. The time point was: peripheral blood 6 weeks after treatment start. TCRdb keeps only in-frame clones here, not all; method: immunoSEQ multiplex PCR. The sample carries tens of thousands of clones, around 91% recorded once. The sample consisted of PBMCs, taken around atezolizumab (anti-PD-L1) treatment. All receptors come from a woman aged 55 to 70 with urothelial cancer.

J is TRBJ1-4 and V is TRBV2; D not resolved. The CDR3 is made up of 12 amino acids. The germline CDR1 and CDR2 sequences are SNHLY and FYNNEI. Trimming shortened V by 6 bases and J by 4 bases, and 6 bases separated the two germline ends. The CDR3 region has the DNA TGTGCCAGCAGGGAGATTAATGAAAAACTGTTTTTT. This sequence encodes CASREINEKLFF.

This clone was seen a single time. The chain joins TRBV27 to TRBJ1-1; D gene ambiguous. V was cut by 2 bases and J by 0 bases, with 10 bases left in between. CDR1 and CDR2 (germline): MNHEY, SMNVEV (reference sequence). This CDR3 comprises 15 residues. The CDR3 is CASSLARGVNTEAFF. DNA for the CDR3: TGTGCCAGCAGTTTAGCCCGAGGCGTGAACACTGAAGCTTTCTTT.

V is TRBV11-2 and J is TRBJ2-1, with D possibly being TRBD1 (7 bases). V gave up 0 bases and J gave up 11 bases, with 23 bases separating them. Germline V CDR1 and CDR2: SGHAT, FQNNGV. This CDR3 is built from 17 residues. As DNA, the CDR3 is TGTGCCAGCAGCTTAGAAAGGAGGGGGCGACTGATCCCTAAGCAGTTCTTC. It encodes CASSLERRGRLIPKQFF.

This chain uses TRBV18 with TRBJ2-7, with 9 bases fitting TRBD1. The CDR3 consists of 17 residues. Germline V lookup: CDR1 KGHSH, CDR2 LQKENI. J lost 5 bases, V lost 2 bases, and 13 bases had no gene match. CDR3 nucleotide sequence: TGTGCCAGCTCACCATTTATCTCCGGGACAGGGACGAACGAGCAGTACTTC. Amino acid sequence: CASSPFISGTGTNEQYF.

Only one count was recorded for this clone. The V and J genes are TRBV19 and TRBJ1-2, with D perhaps TRBD1 (5 bases). V was shortened by 5 bases and J by 5 bases, with 15 bases between the two germline ends. Germline V lookup: CDR1 LNHDA, CDR2 SQIVND (reference sequence). The CDR3 sequence is 14 residues long. The CDR3 bases are TGTGCCAGTAGTTCCCAGGGCAGATTATATGGCTACACCTTC. It codes for CASSSQGRLYGYTF.